This TCR beta chain was observed in a study of PD-L1 blockade in urothelial cancer. Looked up from germline, CDR1 is SGHTA and CDR2 is FQGNSA. After removal of 5 bases from V and 7 bases from J, the junction contained 7 bases not matched to a gene. The CDR3 consists of 13 residues. Libraries were prepared by immunoSEQ multiplex PCR; TCRdb keeps only in-frame clonotypes and omits some of them. Of around 50,000 clones listed, around 90% are singletons. Specified time point: peripheral blood 6 weeks after treatment start. The sample consisted of PBMCs, taken around atezolizumab (anti-PD-L1) treatment. V is TRBV7-2 and J is TRBJ2-5; 7 nucleotides align to TRBD2. This clonotype was obtained from a man aged 55 to 70 with urothelial cancer. CDR3 nucleotide sequence: TGTGCCAGCAGCGGAGGCAGGGAGGGGACCCAGTACTTC. This gives the protein CASSGGREGTQYF.